A single sample gave rise to the 31 T cell receptor beta chains below, sequenced in a study of blood T cell repertoires in COVID-19. The method was immunoSEQ multiplex PCR; TCRdb's version includes in-frame clones alone and lacks a portion of them. The sample has more than 65,000 clones, 83% seen once. Sequencing used peripheral blood. These receptors originate from a man aged 25 to 40 with COVID-19, enrolled during active disease.

The J gene is TRBJ2-1, the V gene TRBV27; tentatively, D is TRBD1 (6 bases). CDR3 length: 15 residues. Trimming left V 0 bases short and J 9 bases short, with 15 bases between. Germline lookup yields CDR1 MNHEY and CDR2 SMNVEV (reference sequence). The CDR3 loop reads CASSLSPRGNFEQFF. CDR3 nucleotide sequence: TGTGCCAGCAGTTTATCTCCCAGGGGAAATTTTGAGCAGTTCTTC.

The rearrangement links TRBV28 to TRBJ2-7, with 7 bases matching TRBD1. Trimming took 7 bases from V and 4 from J; bases not matched to a gene: 7. CDR1 and CDR2 from the germline V gene are MDHEN and SYDVKM. The CDR3 runs to 13 residues. DNA for the CDR3: TGTGCCAGCACGGACGAGGGGGCGTACGAGCAGTACTTC. This translates into CASTDEGAYEQYF.

For the CDR3, the DNA is TGTGCCAGCAGCCAAGCCGGGACAGGGGGCAGACAGCCCCAGCATTTT. Its protein is CASSQAGTGGRQPQHF. The J gene is TRBJ1-5, the V gene TRBV3-1 (or the pseudogene TRBV3-2), with TRBD1 matching over 12 bases. Germline loops: CDR1 LGHDT, CDR2 YNNKEL (reference sequence). The ends lost 1 base at V and 7 bases at J; junction bases unmatched: 5. CDR3 length: 16 residues.

The rearrangement links TRBV6-6 to TRBJ1-1; D gene unclear. Germline CDR1 is MNHNY and CDR2 is SVGAGI (reference sequence). V lost 9 bases, J lost 3 bases, and 11 bases lay in between. This CDR3 is built from 12 residues. Written as DNA, the CDR3 is TGTGCCAGTGCTGTGAGGGACACTGAAGCTTTCTTT. Residues: CASAVRDTEAFF.

The gene calls are TRBV9 and TRBJ2-7, with D maybe TRBD1 (5 bases). The CDR3 spans 13 residues. V was cut by 3 bases and J by 3 bases, with 10 bases left in between. In germline, CDR1 is SGDLS, CDR2 YYNGEE. CDR3 in amino acids: CASSGDSYYEQYF. The CDR3 coding sequence is TGTGCCAGCAGCGGAGACAGTTACTACGAGCAGTACTTC.

In its sample, this clone was seen a few times. The J gene is TRBJ2-3, the V gene TRBV2; tentatively, D is TRBD2 (6 bases). This CDR3 comprises 16 residues. The germline gives CDR1 SNHLY, CDR2 FYNNEI. Trimming took 6 bases from V and 2 from J, leaving 18 bases between them. DNA of the CDR3: TGTGCCAGCAGAGAAAGAGCGGGTCCCTCCACAGATACGCAGTATTTT. Its translation: CASRERAGPSTDTQYF. The full variable domain, its missing parts supplied by reference TRBV2 and TRBJ2-3, is EPEVTQTPSHQVTQMGQEVILRCVPISNHLYFYWYRQILGQKVEFLVSFYNNEISEKSEIFDDQFSVERPDGSNFTLKIRSTKLEDSAMYFCASRERAGPSTDTQYFGPGTRLTVL.

The chain has TRBV7-3 and TRBJ2-1; 8 nucleotides align to TRBD2. V lost 2 bases and J lost 7; bases outside the gene matches: 4. This CDR3 is 14 amino acids long. The germline CDR1 and CDR2 sequences are SGHTA and FQGTGA. The DNA of the CDR3 is TGTGCCAGCAGCTTAGCGGGAGGTTTGAATGAGCAGTTCTTC. Translating it yields CASSLAGGLNEQFF.

The chain uses TRBV4-1 and TRBJ2-2; D is ambiguous. The CDR3 loop spans 16 amino acids. CDR1 and CDR2 from the germline V gene are MGHRA and YSYEKL. V was cut by 1 base and J by 0 bases, with 9 bases left in between. CDR3 residues: CASSQGRLANTGELFF. The DNA of the CDR3 is TGCGCCAGCAGCCAAGGGCGACTCGCGAACACCGGGGAGCTGTTTTTT.

The chain carries TRBV7-2 and TRBJ2-2; TRBD2 aligns across 12 bases. This CDR3 spans 17 amino acids. Germline CDR1 is SGHTA and CDR2 is FQGNSA. With V trimmed by 6 bases and J by 4 bases, 9 bases remained unmatched. CDR3 coding DNA: TGTGCCAGCAGTTCCCTAGCGGGAGGGCCGTTCACCGGGGAGCTGTTTTTT. Its translation: CASSSLAGGPFTGELFF.

This clone is medium-sized. The chain recombines TRBV4-1 with TRBJ1-2; TRBD1 might be the D (5 bases). V was pared by 7 bases and J by 8 bases, with 20 bases between. Germline V gives CDR1 MGHRA, CDR2 YSYEKL. This CDR3 has 14 residues. The CDR3 is CASTSPLQGTGYTF. As DNA, the CDR3 is TGCGCCAGCACCTCCCCCTTGCAGGGCACGGGCTACACCTTC.

Written as DNA, the CDR3 is TGTGCCAGCATGGGGACTGGCCCTACTAGAAACACCATATATTTT. Protein sequence: CASMGTGPTRNTIYF. The chain couples TRBV28 to TRBJ1-3; a possible D gene is TRBD1 (5 bases). Germline V lookup: CDR1 MDHEN, CDR2 SYDVKM. With 7 bases removed from V and 5 bases from J, the gap between germline ends came to 18 bases. The CDR3 is 15 residues long.

The chain uses TRBV7-2 and TRBJ2-7, with 7 positions matching TRBD1. V was clipped by 5 bases and J by 0 bases; unmatched bases: 7. Germline CDR1 reads SGHTA; CDR2 reads FQGNSA. The length of the CDR3 is 15 residues. The CDR3 coding sequence is TGTGCCAGCAGCCCACGGACAGGAGACTCCTACGAGCAGTACTTC. Amino acids: CASSPRTGDSYEQYF.

This chain joins TRBV6-5 and TRBJ1-2; perhaps TRBD1 as D (5 bases). The CDR3 runs 13 residues. From germline, CDR1 is MNHEY and CDR2 SVGAGI. Trimming removed 5 bases from V and 5 bases from J, with 12 bases in between. This CDR3 reads CASSTPGLYGYTF. In DNA, the CDR3 is TGTGCCAGCAGTACACCGGGACTGTATGGCTACACCTTC.

The J gene is TRBJ2-1, the V gene TRBV12-3 or TRBV12-4; TRBD1 is a possible D gene (6 bases). V was clipped by 7 bases and J by 7 bases, with 11 bases between them. The CDR3 runs 12 residues. CDR3 protein: CASTGRGNEQFF. The CDR3 DNA sequence: TGTGCCAGCACCGGAAGGGGGAATGAGCAGTTCTTC.

The gene calls are TRBV18 and TRBJ1-4; D is ambiguous. The V gene's germline CDR1 is KGHSH and CDR2 LQKENI. This CDR3 is 16 amino acids long. The germline V and J ends were trimmed by 2 bases and 6 bases, with 16 bases remaining between them. CDR3: CASSPGPTPGDEKLFF. The CDR3 DNA follows: TGTGCCAGCTCACCAGGTCCAACCCCCGGGGATGAAAAACTGTTTTTT.

This chain joins TRBV14 and TRBJ1-2, with TRBD1 matching 9 bases. CDR1 and CDR2 from the germline V gene are SGHDN and FVKESK. V was clipped by 2 bases and J by 8 bases; unmatched bases: 6. The CDR3 runs 14 residues. CDR3 protein: CASSQPDRGTGYTF. DNA for the CDR3: TGTGCCAGCAGCCAACCCGACAGGGGGACGGGCTACACCTTC. The full variable domain, completed using reference TRBV14 and TRBJ1-2, is EAGVTQFPSHSVIEKGQTVTLRCDPISGHDNLYWYRRVMGKEIKFLLHFVKESKQDESGMPNNRFLAERTGGTYSTLKVQPAELEDSGVYFCASSQPDRGTGYTFGSGTRLTVV.

The rearrangement joins TRBV28 to TRBJ1-1; TRBD1 aligns across 7 bases. Per germline, CDR1 MDHEN and CDR2 SYDVKM. V was clipped by 6 bases and J by 3 bases; unmatched bases: 10. This CDR3 is 15 amino acids long. As DNA, the CDR3 is TGTGCCAGCAGCCCACGACAGGGCGCTTACACTGAAGCTTTCTTT. Its translation is CASSPRQGAYTEAFF.

There are a few counts of this clone. V usage is TRBV7-9 and J usage is TRBJ1-5; weak D call: TRBD1 (5 bases). Deletions cut 5 bases from V and 5 bases from J, with 10 bases between. The CDR3 is 13 amino acids. Germline CDR1 is SEHNR and CDR2 is FQNEAQ (reference sequence). The CDR3: CASSRGGDQPQHF. CDR3 coding DNA: TGTGCCAGCAGCCGAGGAGGGGATCAGCCCCAGCATTTT.

J is TRBJ1-1 and V is TRBV19, with 7 bases aligning to TRBD1. Per the germline V gene, CDR1 is LNHDA and CDR2 is SQIVND (reference sequence). CDR3 length: 14 amino acids. With V trimmed by 5 bases and J by 1 base, 4 bases remained unmatched. The CDR3 nucleotides are TGTGCCAGTAGTCTGGGACAGAAGAACACTGAAGCTTTCTTT. This sequence encodes CASSLGQKNTEAFF.

This chain joins TRBV6-5 and TRBJ1-3; D remains unclear. Germline assignment: CDR1 MNHEY and CDR2 SVGAGI. Trimming shortened V by 0 bases and J by 3 bases, and 9 bases separated the two germline ends. The CDR3 is 15 residues long. This CDR3 reads CASSYSVRGGNTIYF. The CDR3 coding sequence is TGTGCCAGCAGTTACTCTGTAAGAGGTGGAAACACCATATATTTT.

The rearrangement joins TRBV19 to TRBJ1-5; D unresolved. Per the germline V gene, CDR1 is LNHDA and CDR2 is SQIVND (reference sequence). Trimming removed 6 bases at V and 0 bases at J, with 15 bases between. The length of the CDR3 is 16 residues. The CDR3 sequence is CASSLLRAGSNQPQHF. CDR3 DNA sequence: TGTGCCAGTAGCCTATTGCGGGCCGGTAGCAATCAGCCCCAGCATTTT.

The chain links TRBV11-2 to TRBJ2-7, with a weak D call TRBD1 (5 bases). CDR1 is SGHAT, CDR2 FQNNGV, per germline. The CDR3 loop spans 16 amino acids. V gave up 3 bases and J gave up 2 bases, with 17 bases separating them. CDR3 loop: CASSFLAGRMAYEQYF. Written as DNA, the CDR3 is TGTGCCAGCAGCTTTCTGGCAGGGCGAATGGCCTACGAGCAGTACTTC.

V usage is TRBV4-3 and J usage is TRBJ1-3; D ambiguous. Trimming left V 0 bases short and J 4 bases short, with 7 bases between. There are 14 residues in the CDR3. In germline, CDR1 is LGHNA, CDR2 YSLEER. The CDR3 sequence is CASSQEGDGNTIYF. In DNA form, the CDR3 reads TGCGCCAGCAGCCAAGAGGGAGACGGAAACACCATATATTTT.

The chain recombines TRBV12-2 with TRBJ2-1; no DNA check was done on the table's D call, TRBD1. TRBV12-2 is a documented pseudogene. CDR3 length: 16 amino acids. This CDR3 reads CASRLEDRVSYNEQFF. CDR3 sequence (DNA): TGTGCAAGTCGCTTAGAAGACAGGGTATCCTACAATGAGCAGTTCTTC.

With respect to this clone: This CDR3 is also generated by other DNA sequences in the sample. This CDR3 is CASSIGSGGTDTQYF. CDR3 nucleotide sequence: TGTGCCAGTAGTATAGGGAGCGGGGGCACAGATACGCAGTATTTT. This chain uses TRBV19 with TRBJ2-3, with 7 bases aligning to TRBD2. V gave up 1 base and J gave up 1 base; unmatched junction bases: 2. CDR3 size: 15 residues. In germline, CDR1 is LNHDA, CDR2 SQIVND (reference sequence).

This rearrangement joins TRBV10-3 to TRBJ1-4; D possibly corresponds to TRBD1 (5 bases). Trimming stripped 0 bases from V and 10 bases from J, with 15 bases between. Per germline, CDR1 ENHRY and CDR2 SYGVKD. The CDR3 consists of 15 residues. The CDR3 reads CAISESAADQGKLFF. The CDR3, as DNA: TGTGCCATCAGTGAGTCGGCAGCCGACCAGGGAAAACTGTTTTTT.

There are a few counts of this clone. This chain links TRBV27 with TRBJ1-2; D might be TRBD1 (6 bases). The V gene lost 0 bases and the J gene lost 7 bases, with 12 bases spanning the gap. CDR3 size: 14 residues. Germline values: CDR1 MNHEY, CDR2 SMNVEV (reference sequence). This chain's CDR3 is CASSLSQGLGGYTF. The CDR3 DNA reads as TGTGCCAGCAGTTTATCACAGGGATTGGGTGGCTACACCTTC.

The chain is built from TRBV10-3 and TRBJ2-2; D not certain. Trimming shortened V by 7 bases and J by 8 bases, and 17 bases separated the two germline ends. Per the germline V gene, CDR1 is ENHRY and CDR2 is SYGVKD. This CDR3 comprises 14 residues. This chain's CDR3 is CAIKRQQNGGELFF. The CDR3 DNA is TGTGCCATCAAACGCCAACAGAATGGGGGGGAGCTGTTTTTT.

The gene calls are TRBV7-2 and TRBJ1-1; D uncertain. Per the germline V gene, CDR1 is SGHTA and CDR2 is FQGNSA. Trimming stripped 0 bases from V and 6 bases from J, with 8 bases between. CDR3 size: 13 residues. CDR3 in amino acids: CASSLAGIAEAFF. Here the CDR3 DNA reads TGTGCCAGCAGCTTAGCCGGGATCGCTGAAGCTTTCTTT.

The chain employs TRBV10-3 and TRBJ2-5, with TRBD2 matching over 10 bases. The germline gives CDR1 ENHRY, CDR2 SYGVKD. The V and J ends lost 0 bases and 3 bases, in that order; junction bases with no gene match: 4. The CDR3 sequence is 16 residues long. The CDR3 DNA is TGTGCCATCAGTGAGTCTGGACTAGCGGCTAAAGAGACCCAGTACTTC. Residues: CAISESGLAAKETQYF.

This chain connects TRBV7-9 to TRBJ1-2; 7 bases fit TRBD1. Trimming removed 6 bases from V and 4 bases from J; junction bases left unmatched: 5. This CDR3 spans 13 amino acids. Germline CDR1 reads SEHNR; CDR2 reads FQNEAQ (reference sequence). The CDR3 coding sequence is TGTGCCAGCAGTCGACAGGGCTCCTATGGCTACACCTTC. Its translation is CASSRQGSYGYTF.